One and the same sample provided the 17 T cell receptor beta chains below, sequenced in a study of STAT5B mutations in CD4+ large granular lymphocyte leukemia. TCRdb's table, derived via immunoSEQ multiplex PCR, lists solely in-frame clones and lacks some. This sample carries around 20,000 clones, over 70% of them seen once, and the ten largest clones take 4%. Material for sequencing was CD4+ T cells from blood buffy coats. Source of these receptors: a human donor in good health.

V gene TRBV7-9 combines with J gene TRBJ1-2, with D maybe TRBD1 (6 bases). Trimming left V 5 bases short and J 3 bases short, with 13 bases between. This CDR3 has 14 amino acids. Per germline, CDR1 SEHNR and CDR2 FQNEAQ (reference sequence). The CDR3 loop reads CASSPTGPHYGYTF. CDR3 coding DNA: TGTGCCAGCAGCCCCACAGGGCCCCACTATGGCTACACCTTC.

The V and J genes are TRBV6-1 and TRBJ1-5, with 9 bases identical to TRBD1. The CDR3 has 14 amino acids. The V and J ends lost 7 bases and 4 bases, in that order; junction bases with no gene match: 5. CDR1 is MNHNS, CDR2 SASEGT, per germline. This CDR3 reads CASKLGQGNQPQHF. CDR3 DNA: TGTGCCAGCAAGCTGGGACAGGGTAATCAGCCCCAGCATTTT.

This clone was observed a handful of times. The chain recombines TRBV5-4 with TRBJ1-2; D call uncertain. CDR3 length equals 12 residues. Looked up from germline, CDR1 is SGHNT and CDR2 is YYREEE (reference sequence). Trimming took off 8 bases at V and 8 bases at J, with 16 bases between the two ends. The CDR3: CASSWLGLGYTF. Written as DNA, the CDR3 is TGTGCCAGTTCTTGGTTAGGGTTAGGCTACACCTTC.

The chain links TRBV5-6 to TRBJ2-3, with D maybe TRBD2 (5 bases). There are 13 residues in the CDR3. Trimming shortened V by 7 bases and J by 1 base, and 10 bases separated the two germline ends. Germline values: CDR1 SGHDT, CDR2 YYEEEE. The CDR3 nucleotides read TGTGCCAGCGGCCTCGGGGGCACAGATACGCAGTATTTT. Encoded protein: CASGLGGTDTQYF.

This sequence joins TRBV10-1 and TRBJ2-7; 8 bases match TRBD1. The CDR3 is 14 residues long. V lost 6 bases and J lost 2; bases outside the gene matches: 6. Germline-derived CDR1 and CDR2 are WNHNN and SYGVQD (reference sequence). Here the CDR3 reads CASSPDRDTYEQYF. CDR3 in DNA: TGCGCCAGCAGCCCGGACAGGGATACCTACGAGCAGTACTTC.

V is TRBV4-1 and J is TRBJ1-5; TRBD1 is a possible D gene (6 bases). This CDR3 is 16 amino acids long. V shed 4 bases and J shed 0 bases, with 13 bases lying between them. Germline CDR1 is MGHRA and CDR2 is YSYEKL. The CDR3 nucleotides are TGCGCCAGCAGCCTCGAGGGGGGTAATAGCAATCAGCCCCAGCATTTT. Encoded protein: CASSLEGGNSNQPQHF.

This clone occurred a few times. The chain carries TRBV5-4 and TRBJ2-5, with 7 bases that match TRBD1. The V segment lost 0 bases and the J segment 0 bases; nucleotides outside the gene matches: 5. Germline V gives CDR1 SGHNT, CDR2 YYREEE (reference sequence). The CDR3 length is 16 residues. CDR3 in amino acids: CASSLGQGLYQETQYF. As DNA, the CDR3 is TGTGCCAGCAGCTTGGGACAGGGTCTGTACCAAGAGACCCAGTACTTC.

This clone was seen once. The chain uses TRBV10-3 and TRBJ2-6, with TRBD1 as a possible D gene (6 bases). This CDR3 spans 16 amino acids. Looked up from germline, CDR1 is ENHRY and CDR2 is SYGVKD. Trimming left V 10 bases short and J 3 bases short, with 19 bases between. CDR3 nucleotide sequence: TGTGCCACTTGGACAGACCAATCCTTTGGGGCCAACGTCCTGACTTTC. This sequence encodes CATWTDQSFGANVLTF.

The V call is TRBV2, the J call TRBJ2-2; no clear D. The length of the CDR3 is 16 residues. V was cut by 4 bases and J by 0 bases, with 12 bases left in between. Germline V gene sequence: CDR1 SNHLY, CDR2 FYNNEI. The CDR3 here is CASSVVWVSNTGELFF. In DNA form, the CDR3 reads TGTGCCAGCAGTGTCGTTTGGGTCTCGAACACCGGGGAGCTGTTTTTT.

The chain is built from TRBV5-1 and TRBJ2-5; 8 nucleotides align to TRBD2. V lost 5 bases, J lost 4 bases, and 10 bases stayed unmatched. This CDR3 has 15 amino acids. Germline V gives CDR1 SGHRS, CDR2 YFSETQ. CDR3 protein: CASRLRAGVSETQYF. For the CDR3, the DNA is TGCGCCAGCAGGCTTCGAGCGGGAGTGTCAGAGACCCAGTACTTC.

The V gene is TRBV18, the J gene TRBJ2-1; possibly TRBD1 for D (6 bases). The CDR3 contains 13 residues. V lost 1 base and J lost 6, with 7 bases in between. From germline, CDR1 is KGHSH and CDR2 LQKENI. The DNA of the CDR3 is TGTGCCAGCTCACCACTACAGGGCAATGAGCAGTTCTTC. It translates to CASSPLQGNEQFF.

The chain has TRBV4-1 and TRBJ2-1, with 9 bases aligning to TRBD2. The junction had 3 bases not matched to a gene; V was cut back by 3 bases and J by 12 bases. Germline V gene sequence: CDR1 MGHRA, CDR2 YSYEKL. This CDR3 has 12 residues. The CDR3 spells CASSQPAGGQFF. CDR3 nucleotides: TGCGCCAGCAGCCAGCCAGCGGGAGGGCAGTTCTTC.

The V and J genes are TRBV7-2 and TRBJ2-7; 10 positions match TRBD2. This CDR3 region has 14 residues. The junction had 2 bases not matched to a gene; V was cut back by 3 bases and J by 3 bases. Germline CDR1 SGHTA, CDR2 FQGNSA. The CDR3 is CASSLTSGLYEQYF. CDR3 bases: TGTGCCAGCAGCTTGACTAGCGGGCTCTACGAGCAGTACTTC.

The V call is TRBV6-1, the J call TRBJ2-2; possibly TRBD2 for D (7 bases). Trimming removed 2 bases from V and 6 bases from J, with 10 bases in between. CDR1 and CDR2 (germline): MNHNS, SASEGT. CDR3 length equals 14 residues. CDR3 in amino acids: CASSEMRGPGELFF. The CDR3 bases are TGTGCCAGCAGTGAAATGCGGGGGCCCGGGGAGCTGTTTTTT.

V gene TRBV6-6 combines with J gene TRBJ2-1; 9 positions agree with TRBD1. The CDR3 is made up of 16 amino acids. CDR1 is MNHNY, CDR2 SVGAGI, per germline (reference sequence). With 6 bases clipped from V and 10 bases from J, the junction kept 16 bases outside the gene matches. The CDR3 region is CASSHPSGLGTGEQFF. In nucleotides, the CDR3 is TGTGCCAGCAGCCACCCTAGCGGTCTCGGGACAGGGGAGCAGTTCTTC.

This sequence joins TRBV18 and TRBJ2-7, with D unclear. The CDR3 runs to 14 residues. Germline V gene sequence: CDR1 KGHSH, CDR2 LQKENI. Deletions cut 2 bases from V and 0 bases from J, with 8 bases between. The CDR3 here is CASSPGWTSYEQYF. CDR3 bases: TGTGCCAGCTCACCAGGATGGACCTCCTACGAGCAGTACTTC.

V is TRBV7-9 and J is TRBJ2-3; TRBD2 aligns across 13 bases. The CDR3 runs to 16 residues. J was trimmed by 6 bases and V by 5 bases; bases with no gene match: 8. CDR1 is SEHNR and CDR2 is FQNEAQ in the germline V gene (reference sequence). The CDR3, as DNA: TGTGCCAGCAGCACCCGGACTAGCGGGAGCATGGATACGCAGTATTTT. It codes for CASSTRTSGSMDTQYF.